Below are 26 T cell receptor beta chains sequenced from a single sample in a study of Tregs in tolerant kidney transplant recipients. Produced via immunoSEQ multiplex PCR; TCRdb's table is partial and in-frame only. The data contain 200,000 to 300,000 clones, 80% to 85% of them singletons. What was sequenced was CD4+ T cells from blood. Receptors were obtained from a human donor in good health.

This clone has a single count. The chain employs TRBV19 and TRBJ2-3; possibly TRBD2 for D (5 bases). V lost 6 bases, J lost 2 bases, and 9 bases lay in between. The CDR3 covers 13 residues. Germline CDR1 is LNHDA and CDR2 is SQIVND (reference sequence). The CDR3 region has the DNA TGTGCCAGTAGAGGACTTGACACAGATACGCAGTATTTT. Amino acid sequence: CASRGLDTDTQYF.

The gene calls are TRBV7-8 and TRBJ1-1; D unclear. Germline V gives CDR1 SGHVS, CDR2 FQNEAQ. The CDR3 sequence is 14 residues long. V was trimmed by 5 bases and J by 4 bases, leaving 14 bases between them. This chain's CDR3 is CASSPLRLGTEAFF. CDR3 sequence (DNA): TGTGCCAGCAGCCCCCTGCGACTAGGCACTGAAGCTTTCTTT.

The chain combines TRBV19 with TRBJ1-1; D not certain. CDR1 is LNHDA and CDR2 is SQIVND in the germline V gene (reference sequence). This CDR3 is built from 13 residues. V was cut by 7 bases and J by 1 base, with 10 bases left in between. This chain's CDR3 is CASTPWGNTEAFF. The CDR3 DNA reads as TGTGCCAGTACCCCTTGGGGGAACACTGAAGCTTTCTTT.

This clone was seen only once. This chain uses TRBV10-2 with TRBJ1-4; D not resolved. CDR1 WSHSY and CDR2 SAAADI come from the germline V gene. This CDR3 has 12 residues. V was clipped by 5 bases and J by 0 bases, with 1 base between them. The CDR3 reads CASSPTNEKLFF. The CDR3 DNA is TGCGCCAGCAGTCCAACTAATGAAAAACTGTTTTTT.

The DNA for the CDR3 is TGTGCCAGCAGTGTCGGGAGGGCCCTATATGAGCAGTTCTTC. It is translated as CASSVGRALYEQFF. The V gene is TRBV2, the J gene TRBJ2-1, with 8 bases fitting TRBD2. Trimming at V came to 4 bases and at J to 8 bases, leaving 7 bases not matched to a gene. Germline V CDR1 and CDR2: SNHLY, FYNNEI. The CDR3 runs to 14 residues. The full variable domain, rest sourced from reference TRBV2 and TRBJ2-1, is EPEVTQTPSHQVTQMGQEVILRCVPISNHLYFYWYRQILGQKVEFLVSFYNNEISEKSEIFDDQFSVERPDGSNFTLKIRSTKLEDSAMYFCASSVGRALYEQFFGPGTRLTVL.

This chain uses TRBV5-4 with TRBJ1-2; D might be TRBD1 (5 bases). The CDR3 runs 14 residues. V lost 3 bases and J lost 4, with 13 bases in between. Germline V gene sequence: CDR1 SGHNT, CDR2 YYREEE (reference sequence). CDR3 sequence: CASSSRGSLYGYTF. The CDR3 nucleotides read TGTGCCAGCAGCTCCCGGGGCAGTCTCTATGGCTACACCTTC.

The count of this clone is one. V is TRBV5-4 and J is TRBJ2-5; D is unclear. The V end lost 5 bases, the J end lost 1 base, and 6 bases lay between the germline ends. Germline CDR1 reads SGHNT; CDR2 reads YYREEE (reference sequence). This CDR3 is 12 amino acids long. CDR3 nucleotides: TGTGCCAGCAGAGTAGGCCAAGAGACCCAGTACTTC. Its translation: CASRVGQETQYF.

The chain couples TRBV6-6 to TRBJ2-1, with TRBD2 matching 11 bases. V dropped 7 bases and J dropped 6; count of bases not matched to a gene: 11. CDR1 and CDR2 from the germline V gene are MNHNY and SVGAGI (reference sequence). The CDR3 length is 16 residues. The DNA of the CDR3 is TGTGCCAGCACCAACCCGGGACTAGCGGAGCCCAATGAGCAGTTCTTC. This sequence encodes CASTNPGLAEPNEQFF.

The rearrangement uses TRBV10-1 and TRBJ1-3; D may be TRBD1 (6 bases). Germline V gene sequence: CDR1 WNHNN, CDR2 SYGVQD (reference sequence). Deletions cut 6 bases from V and 4 bases from J, with 16 bases between. The CDR3 contains 15 residues. The CDR3 DNA reads TGCGCCAGCAGCCAGAGAGGGGGGTCCGGAAACACCATATATTTT. Protein sequence: CASSQRGGSGNTIYF.

The CDR3: CSVEDTTGFEQYF. The CDR3 DNA reads TGCAGCGTTGAAGATACGACGGGTTTCGAGCAGTACTTC. The gene calls are TRBV29-1 and TRBJ2-7; no clear D gene. V lost 0 bases and J lost 6, with 12 bases in between. CDR3 size: 13 residues. Germline V lookup: CDR1 SQVTM, CDR2 ANQGSEA.

The chain employs TRBV7-6 and TRBJ1-1; maybe TRBD1 (5 bases). This CDR3 spans 15 amino acids. CDR1 and CDR2 from the germline V gene are SGHVS and FNYEAQ. V was shortened by 2 bases and J by 4 bases, with 14 bases between the two germline ends. CDR3 sequence reads: CASSLPGLPPTEAFF. Here the CDR3 DNA reads TGTGCCAGCAGCTTACCGGGACTCCCGCCCACTGAAGCTTTCTTT. The variable domain in full, completed from reference TRBV7-6 and TRBJ1-1, reads GAGVSQSPRYKVTKRGQDVALRCDPISGHVSLYWYRQALGQGPEFLTYFNYEAQQDKSGLPNDRFSAERPEGSISTLTIQRTEQRDSAMYRCASSLPGLPPTEAFFGQGTRLTVV.

V gene TRBV5-4 combines with J gene TRBJ1-4, with a weak D call TRBD1 (5 bases). CDR3 length: 12 amino acids. V lost 4 bases and J lost 8, with 9 bases in between. Looked up from germline, CDR1 is SGHNT and CDR2 is YYREEE (reference sequence). CDR3 in DNA: TGTGCCAGCAGCCTCCCAGGGGAAAAACTGTTTTTT. Its translation is CASSLPGEKLFF.

This chain's CDR3 is CASSPVGRQGLNSPLHF. CDR3 DNA sequence: TGTGCCAGCAGTCCAGTGGGGCGACAGGGGTTGAATTCACCCCTCCACTTT. The V call is TRBV7-9, the J call TRBJ1-6; 8 nucleotides match TRBD1. The germline V gene has CDR1 SEHNR and CDR2 FQNEAQ (reference sequence). After removal of 6 bases from V and 7 bases from J, the junction contained 14 bases not matched to a gene. This CDR3 contains 17 residues.

This chain joins TRBV5-5 and TRBJ2-1; the match to TRBD2 covers 9 bases. The CDR3 loop spans 15 amino acids. Germline values: CDR1 SGHKS, CDR2 YYEKEE (reference sequence). Trimming removed 1 base from V and 7 bases from J; junction bases left unmatched: 6. The CDR3 reads CASSLWREGRNEQFF. The DNA of the CDR3 is TGTGCCAGCAGCTTGTGGCGGGAGGGCCGGAATGAGCAGTTCTTC. The variable domain in full, with the rest retrieved from reference TRBV5-5 and TRBJ2-1, is DAGVTQSPTHLIKTRGQQVTLRCSPISGHKSVSWYQQVLGQGPQFIFQYYEKEERGRGNFPDRFSARQFPNYSSELNVNALLLGDSALYLCASSLWREGRNEQFFGPGTRLTVL.

The rearrangement uses TRBV15 and TRBJ1-1; D gene ambiguous. The CDR3 contains 14 residues. In germline, CDR1 is LNHNV, CDR2 YYDKDF (reference sequence). V was clipped by 3 bases and J by 0 bases, with 8 bases between them. The CDR3 DNA reads TGTGCCACCAGCAGGGGAAGTGTGAACACTGAAGCTTTCTTT. Protein sequence: CATSRGSVNTEAFF.

The chain combines TRBV5-8 with TRBJ2-7; the match to TRBD2 covers 9 bases. This CDR3 has 16 amino acids. The V gene end was trimmed by 4 bases and the J gene end by 5 bases; junction bases not matched to a gene: 13. Looked up from germline, CDR1 is SGHTS and CDR2 is YDEGEE. The CDR3 DNA reads as TGTGCCAGCAGCCCTCACCGAAGCGGGAGGATGAACGAGCAGTACTTC. The encoded protein is CASSPHRSGRMNEQYF.

V usage is TRBV6-5 and J usage is TRBJ2-5; D possibly matches TRBD1 or TRBD2 (5 bases each). The CDR3 consists of 11 residues. Trimming removed 11 bases from V and 5 bases from J, with 12 bases in between. Germline V gives CDR1 MNHEY, CDR2 SVGAGI. In DNA, the CDR3 is TGTGCCGCGGGCAGGGTTGAGACCCAGTACTTC. Translating it yields CAAGRVETQYF.

The V call is TRBV18, the J call TRBJ1-4; no firm D call. V gave up 3 bases and J gave up 5 bases, with 4 bases separating them. Germline lookup yields CDR1 KGHSH and CDR2 LQKENI. The CDR3 is 12 amino acids. This CDR3 reads CASSPGNEKLFF. CDR3 sequence (DNA): TGTGCCAGCTCACCGGGGAATGAAAAACTGTTTTTT.

This clone was counted once. The chain links TRBV9 to TRBJ2-3; D may match TRBD1 or TRBD2 (5 bases each). Germline loops: CDR1 SGDLS, CDR2 YYNGEE. V was shortened by 0 bases and J by 1 base, with 18 bases between the two germline ends. The CDR3 runs to 18 residues. The CDR3 loop is CASSVAAGTGGGTDTQYF. The CDR3 region has the DNA TGTGCCAGCAGCGTAGCTGCCGGGACCGGTGGAGGCACAGATACGCAGTATTTT. Supplemented by reference TRBV9 and TRBJ2-3, the full variable domain reads DSGVTQTPKHLITATGQRVTLRCSPRSGDLSVYWYQQSLDQGLQFLIQYYNGEERAKGNILERFSAQQFPDLHSELNLSSLELGDSALYFCASSVAAGTGGGTDTQYFGPGTRLTVL.

The chain couples TRBV30 to TRBJ1-5, with 7 bases matching TRBD1. The CDR3 totals 15 residues. With 5 bases clipped from V and 2 bases from J, the junction kept 9 bases outside the gene matches. The germline V gene encodes CDR1 GTSNPN and CDR2 SVGIG (reference sequence). For the CDR3, the DNA is TGTGCCTGGGCCAGGGGGAATGGGGGCAATCAGCCCCAGCATTTT. Residues: CAWARGNGGNQPQHF.

The chain joins TRBV19 to TRBJ2-1, with 8 bases matching TRBD1. The CDR3 runs to 14 residues. CDR1 and CDR2 (germline): LNHDA, SQIVND (reference sequence). Trimming removed 8 bases from V and 3 bases from J; junction bases left unmatched: 6. CDR3 in amino acids: CASGQGRNYNEQFF. DNA of the CDR3: TGTGCCAGTGGACAGGGCAGGAACTACAATGAGCAGTTCTTC.

The chain employs TRBV12-5 and TRBJ2-3, with 15 bases aligning to TRBD2. Germline-derived CDR1 and CDR2 are LGHNT and FRNRAP. The V gene end was trimmed by 4 bases and the J gene end by 6 bases; junction bases not matched to a gene: 8. CDR3 length: 17 residues. In nucleotides, the CDR3 is TGTGCTAGTGGTTACTCGGGACTAGCGGGAGGCTCGGATACGCAGTATTTT. This encodes CASGYSGLAGGSDTQYF.

This clone was detected a few times. V usage is TRBV5-6 and J usage is TRBJ2-2, with D unclear. V lost 2 bases, J lost 3 bases, and 8 bases lay in between. The germline gives CDR1 SGHDT, CDR2 YYEEEE. The CDR3 contains 14 residues. Here the CDR3 reads CASSFQRYTGELFF. In nucleotides, the CDR3 is TGTGCCAGCAGCTTTCAACGGTACACCGGGGAGCTGTTTTTT.

V usage is TRBV7-3 and J usage is TRBJ2-3; the match to TRBD2 covers 7 bases. Germline V gene lookup returns CDR1 SGHTA and CDR2 FQGTGA. The trim removed 5 bases at V and 2 bases at J, leaving 4 bases unmatched. The CDR3 extends over 14 amino acids. The CDR3 sequence: CASSRDYTTDTQYF. The CDR3 DNA reads as TGTGCCAGCAGCCGGGACTACACCACAGATACGCAGTATTTT.

The chain recombines TRBV6-6 with TRBJ1-4; no firm D call. This CDR3 spans 15 amino acids. The germline gives CDR1 MNHNY, CDR2 SVGAGI (reference sequence). Deletions cut 0 bases from V and 6 bases from J, with 11 bases between. CDR3 in amino acids: CASSYSATRDEKLFF. The CDR3 DNA follows: TGTGCCAGCAGTTACTCGGCCACTAGGGATGAAAAACTGTTTTTT.

In regard to this clone: At the DNA level, this CDR3 is encoded by other sequences in the same sample as well. The chain joins TRBV29-1 to TRBJ2-3; either TRBD1 or TRBD2 may supply D (6 bases each). Germline V gene lookup returns CDR1 SQVTM and CDR2 ANQGSEA. The CDR3 covers 13 residues. Trimming removed 5 bases at V and 2 bases at J, with 11 bases between. CDR3 in amino acids: CSVTGAYTDTQYF. The CDR3 bases are TGCAGCGTTACGGGGGCATACACAGATACGCAGTATTTT.